A single sample is the source of the 19 T cell receptor beta chains below, sequenced in a study of blood T cell repertoires in COVID-19. TCRdb keeps only in-frame clones here, not all; method: immunoSEQ multiplex PCR. The sample includes about 380,000 clones, 85% of them seen just once. Sequences were obtained from peripheral blood. All receptors derive from a woman between 18 and 29 years old with acute or convalescent COVID-19.

J is TRBJ2-3 and V is TRBV4-2; a possible D gene is TRBD2 (6 bases). From germline, CDR1 is LGHNA and CDR2 YNFKEQ. The V gene lost 1 base and the J gene lost 0 bases, with 8 bases spanning the gap. CDR3 length equals 15 residues. CDR3 nucleotides: TGTGCCAGCAGCCAAGTGGAGGGTAGCACAGATACGCAGTATTTT. This encodes CASSQVEGSTDTQYF.

This clone was counted between two and nine times. The chain is built from TRBV29-1 and TRBJ1-1; D is possibly TRBD1 (6 bases). The CDR3 is made up of 14 amino acids. The germline gives CDR1 SQVTM, CDR2 ANQGSEA. V gave up 5 bases and J gave up 8 bases, with 21 bases separating them. CDR3 sequence: CSVFTGQGGWEAFF. The CDR3 region has the DNA TGCAGCGTTTTTACGGGACAAGGAGGTTGGGAAGCTTTCTTT. Based on the CDR3 plus reference TRBV29-1 and TRBJ1-1, the full variable domain is SAVISQKPSRDICQRGTSLTIQCQVDSQVTMMFWYRQQPGQSLTLIATANQGSEATYESGFVIDKFPISRPNLTFSTLTVSNMSPEDSSIYLCSVFTGQGGWEAFFGQGTRLTVV.

The chain combines TRBV6-6 with TRBJ2-7; weak D call: TRBD2 (6 bases). Trimming removed 8 bases at V and 3 bases at J, with 14 bases between. The CDR3 runs 13 residues. CDR1 is MNHNY and CDR2 is SVGAGI in the germline V gene (reference sequence). Written as DNA, the CDR3 is TGTGCCAGCGCGGCGGGGCGGAACTACGAGCAGTACTTC. Its protein product is CASAAGRNYEQYF.

The chain couples TRBV30 to TRBJ1-3, with D unclear. Germline V CDR1 and CDR2: GTSNPN, SVGIG (reference sequence). This CDR3 is 14 amino acids long. The V end lost 7 bases, the J end lost 0 bases, and 13 bases lay between the germline ends. The CDR3 here is CASTGRFSGNTIYF. Written as DNA, the CDR3 is TGTGCCTCGACGGGTCGTTTCTCTGGAAACACCATATATTTT.

The chain recombines TRBV6-5 with TRBJ1-2; D is unresolved. V was pared by 4 bases and J by 4 bases, with 7 bases between. This CDR3 contains 12 residues. CDR1 MNHEY and CDR2 SVGAGI come from the germline V gene. The CDR3 DNA reads TGTGCCAGCAGTTCACAGCTCTATGGCTACACCTTC. Protein: CASSSQLYGYTF.

To note about this clone: Other nucleotide sequences from this sample produce the same CDR3. The genes are TRBV28 and TRBJ1-1; 9 bases match TRBD1. The germline gives CDR1 MDHEN, CDR2 SYDVKM. The CDR3 loop spans 13 amino acids. V shed 6 bases, J shed 4 bases, and the junction held 3 bases outside the gene matches. This chain's CDR3 is CASRTGGGTEAFF. The CDR3 region has the DNA TGTGCCAGCAGAACAGGGGGCGGCACTGAAGCTTTCTTT.

The CDR3 DNA sequence: TGCGCCAGCAGCCAAGCCGGGTCGGTCTCTGGAAACACCATATATTTT. It translates to CASSQAGSVSGNTIYF. The chain recombines TRBV4-1 with TRBJ1-3; no definite D call. Germline V CDR1 and CDR2: MGHRA, YSYEKL. Trimming left V 1 base short and J 0 bases short, with 10 bases between. This CDR3 is built from 16 residues.

The chain carries TRBV6-6 and TRBJ2-7, with 7 bases that match TRBD1. The CDR3 is made up of 14 amino acids. With 5 bases clipped from V and 6 bases from J, the junction kept 10 bases outside the gene matches. Germline CDR1 is MNHNY and CDR2 is SVGAGI (reference sequence). The CDR3 loop reads CASSADRTSREQYF. In DNA, the CDR3 is TGTGCCAGCAGTGCGGACAGGACCTCTCGCGAGCAGTACTTC.

The V and J genes are TRBV27 and TRBJ2-3; D gene uncertain. The germline CDR1 and CDR2 sequences are MNHEY and SMNVEV (reference sequence). This CDR3 region has 11 residues. V lost 3 bases and J 6 bases, leaving 4 bases between the germline ends. CDR3 residues: CASSFLDTQYF. CDR3 coding DNA: TGTGCCAGCAGTTTCTTGGATACGCAGTATTTT.

The chain combines TRBV30 with TRBJ1-6; D unresolved. This CDR3 is 14 amino acids long. V was cut by 0 bases and J by 8 bases, with 11 bases left in between. Germline loops: CDR1 GTSNPN, CDR2 SVGIG (reference sequence). The CDR3 here is CAWSVYGGDSPLHF. The CDR3 DNA follows: TGTGCCTGGAGTGTATACGGCGGAGATTCACCCCTCCACTTT.

This clone has a single count. The chain has TRBV10-2 and TRBJ2-3; 11 bases line up with TRBD1. This CDR3 has 14 residues. Unmatched junction bases numbered 8, after V lost 8 bases and J lost 7 bases. In germline, CDR1 is WSHSY, CDR2 SAAADI. CDR3 residues: CASCAGTGGNTQYF. CDR3 nucleotide sequence: TGCGCCAGCTGCGCCGGGACAGGGGGAAATACGCAGTATTTT.

V gene TRBV24-1 combines with J gene TRBJ1-1; 8 bases are a match to TRBD1. V lost 4 bases and J lost 2; bases outside the gene matches: 5. The germline V gene encodes CDR1 KGHDR and CDR2 SFDVKD. The CDR3 is 15 residues long. In nucleotides, the CDR3 is TGTGCCACCAGTGACCCTACAGGGGGTAACACTGAAGCTTTCTTT. Its protein is CATSDPTGGNTEAFF.

The chain combines TRBV9 with TRBJ1-3; D is possibly TRBD1 (6 bases). Trimming took 5 bases from V and 1 from J, leaving 13 bases between them. The CDR3 is 15 amino acids. Germline assignment: CDR1 SGDLS and CDR2 YYNGEE. Here the CDR3 DNA reads TGTGCCAGCAGGGAGGGGGGGTCTTCTGGAAACACCATATATTTT. Translating gives CASREGGSSGNTIYF.

This clone was recorded once. This chain joins TRBV19 and TRBJ1-5; TRBD1 is a possible D gene (5 bases). Germline V gene lookup returns CDR1 LNHDA and CDR2 SQIVND (reference sequence). Trimming left V 1 base short and J 0 bases short, with 7 bases between. The CDR3 contains 15 residues. CDR3 amino acids: CASSIGTTSNQPQHF. The DNA for the CDR3 is TGTGCCAGTAGTATAGGGACAACTAGCAATCAGCCCCAGCATTTT.

The rearrangement joins TRBV18 to TRBJ2-1; maybe TRBD2 (7 bases). This CDR3 spans 18 amino acids. V was cut by 0 bases and J by 2 bases, with 17 bases left in between. Germline lookup yields CDR1 KGHSH and CDR2 LQKENI. DNA for the CDR3: TGTGCCAGCTCACCACCCCTAGGGGGGGGCGAAACCTACAATGAGCAGTTCTTC. Protein sequence: CASSPPLGGGETYNEQFF.

The chain recombines TRBV14 with TRBJ1-1; 7 positions match TRBD1. Germline V gene sequence: CDR1 SGHDN, CDR2 FVKESK. This CDR3 comprises 14 residues. V lost 0 bases to trimming and J lost 11 bases; unmatched junction nucleotides: 9. The CDR3 region has the DNA TGTGCCAGCAGCCAAGATTCTCGTACCAGGGGGGCTTTCTTT. Translating gives CASSQDSRTRGAFF.

The rearrangement joins TRBV9 to TRBJ1-2, with D unresolved. This CDR3 has 14 amino acids. Germline CDR1 SGDLS, CDR2 YYNGEE. Deletions cut 4 bases from V and 0 bases from J, with 10 bases between. The DNA of the CDR3 is TGTGCCAGCAGCTCTAATACAGCTAACTATGGCTACACCTTC. Amino acids: CASSSNTANYGYTF.

V is TRBV21-1 and J is TRBJ1-6; no DNA check was done on the table's D call, TRBD1. TRBV21-1 constitutes a pseudogene. The CDR3 spans 18 residues. CDR3 DNA: TGTGCCAGCAGCAAACTTAACCCGGACAGCGATTATAATTCACCCCTCCACTTT. This encodes CASSKLNPDSDYNSPLHF.

The V gene is TRBV11-2, the J gene TRBJ2-7; the D gene is possibly TRBD1 (6 bases). V was cut by 5 bases and J by 1 base, with 15 bases left in between. Germline CDR1 reads SGHAT; CDR2 reads FQNNGV. This CDR3 spans 15 amino acids. CDR3 loop: CASSTYRTASYEQYF. CDR3 sequence (DNA): TGTGCCAGCAGCACGTATAGGACAGCTTCCTACGAGCAGTACTTC.